The clone carrying this TCR beta chain showed up just a few times. Its specificity is not known. The sample is drawn from a study of regulatory T cells in long-lasting Graves disease. Findings and caveats of the study: Favored gene segments in persistent disease were TRBV28, TRBJ1-2 and TRBJ2-5. Possibly, accuracy suffered from the small sample size.

The CDR3 consists of 14 residues. After removal of 5 bases from V and 6 bases from J, the junction contained 9 bases not matched to a gene. The germline gives CDR1 GTSNPN, CDR2 SVGIG (reference sequence). Time point noted: newly diagnosed GD, antithyroid drugs for less than 3 months. RNA extracted from PBMCs served as the sequencing template. Arm-PCR of CDR3 regions and iRepertoire HTBI primers were used to build TCR beta libraries. TCRdb reprocessed the multiplex PCR reads via MiXCR and lists one record per CDR3 protein. This table holds more than 450,000 distinct CDR3 sequences, about 12% found once. A further study also used this sample, focusing on T cells in Graves' hyperthyroidism and ophthalmopathy.

The V gene is TRBV30, the J gene TRBJ2-2, with TRBD2 identical over 7 bases. This material consisted of peripheral blood mononuclear cells (PBMCs), taken at new diagnosis, from a patient treated with antithyroid drugs. The source is a woman aged 25 to 39 with Graves disease. CDR3 DNA: TGTGCCTGGCACTCGGGGCGGGGGTCCGGGGAGCTGTTTTTT. Translation: CAWHSGRGSGELFF.